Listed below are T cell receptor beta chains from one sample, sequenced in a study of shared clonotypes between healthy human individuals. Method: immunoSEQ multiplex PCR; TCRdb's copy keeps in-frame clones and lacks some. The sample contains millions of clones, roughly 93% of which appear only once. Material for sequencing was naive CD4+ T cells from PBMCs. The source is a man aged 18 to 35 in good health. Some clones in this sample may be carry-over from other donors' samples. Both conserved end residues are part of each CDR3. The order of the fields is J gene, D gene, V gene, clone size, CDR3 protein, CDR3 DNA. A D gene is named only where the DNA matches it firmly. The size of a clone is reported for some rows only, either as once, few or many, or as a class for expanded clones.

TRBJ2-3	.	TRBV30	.	CAGEYSGTSTDTQYF	TGTGCTGGGGAATACTCGGGGACTTCCACAGATACGCAGTATTTT
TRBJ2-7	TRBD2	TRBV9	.	CASSVAGDEQYF	TGTGCCAGCAGCGTGGCGGGGGACGAGCAGTACTTC
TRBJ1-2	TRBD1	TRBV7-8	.	CASSSGQGAFYGYTF	TGTGCCAGCAGCTCGGGACAGGGGGCCTTCTATGGCTACACCTTC
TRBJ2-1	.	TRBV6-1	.	CASSEAGGSYNEQFF	TGTGCCAGCAGTGAAGCGGGGGGCTCCTACAATGAGCAGTTCTTC
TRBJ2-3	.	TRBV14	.	CASSQNWWGSNTDTQYF	TGTGCCAGCAGCCAAAACTGGTGGGGCAGCAACACAGATACGCAGTATTTT
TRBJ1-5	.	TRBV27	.	CASSPGGFNQPQHF	TGTGCCAGCAGCCCGGGGGGCTTCAATCAGCCCCAGCATTTT
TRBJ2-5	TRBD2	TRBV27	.	CASSNHRTSGILREQETQYF	TGTGCCAGCAGTAACCACAGGACTAGCGGGATTTTACGGGAACAAGAGACCCAGTACTTC
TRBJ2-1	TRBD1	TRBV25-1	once	CASSFTGQGARNEQFF	TGTGCCAGCAGTTTTACGGGACAGGGCGCCCGCAATGAGCAGTTCTTC
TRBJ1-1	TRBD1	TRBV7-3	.	CASSLTTGDTEAFF	TGTGCCAGCAGCTTAACTACAGGGGACACTGAAGCTTTCTTT
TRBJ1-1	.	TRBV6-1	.	CASSEGRGLTEAFF	TGTGCCAGCAGTGAAGGTCGGGGTTTAACTGAAGCTTTCTTT
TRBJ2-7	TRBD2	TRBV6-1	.	CASSEKFLGLALEQYF	TGTGCCAGCAGTGAAAAATTTTTGGGACTAGCGCTTGAGCAGTACTTC
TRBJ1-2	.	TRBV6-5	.	CASNSRLGYTF	TGTGCCAGCAACTCCCGCCTTGGCTACACCTTC
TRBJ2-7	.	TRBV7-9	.	CASSLVGGYEQYF	TGTGCCAGCAGCTTAGTAGGGGGCTACGAGCAGTACTTC
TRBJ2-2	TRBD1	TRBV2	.	CASSKGQGATGELFF	TGTGCCAGCAGTAAAGGGCAGGGGGCCACCGGGGAGCTGTTTTTT
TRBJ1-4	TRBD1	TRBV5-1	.	CASSPRASGTGNEKLFF	TGCGCCAGCAGCCCTAGAGCCTCCGGGACAGGCAATGAAAAACTGTTTTTT
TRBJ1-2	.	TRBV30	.	CAWRAPNYGYTF	TGTGCCTGGAGAGCCCCTAACTATGGCTACACCTTC
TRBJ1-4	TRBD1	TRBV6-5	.	CASRRGQGDEKLFF	TGTGCCAGCAGGAGAGGACAGGGGGATGAAAAACTGTTTTTT
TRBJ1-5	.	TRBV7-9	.	CASSRDSPNQPQHF	TGTGCCAGCAGCCGCGACAGCCCTAATCAGCCCCAGCATTTT
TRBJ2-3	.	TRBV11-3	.	CASSYRRSAPTDTQYF	TGTGCCAGCAGCTACCGACGATCTGCCCCGACAGATACGCAGTATTTT
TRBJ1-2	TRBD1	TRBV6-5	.	CASRPTDRENGYTF	TGTGCCAGCAGACCAACAGACAGGGAAAATGGCTACACCTTC
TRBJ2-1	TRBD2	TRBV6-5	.	CASSYVSGSRYNEQFF	TGTGCCAGCAGTTACGTGAGCGGGAGCAGGTACAATGAGCAGTTCTTC
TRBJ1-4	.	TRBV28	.	CASSDWGLRLSNEKLFF	TGTGCCAGCAGTGACTGGGGACTAAGGCTGTCTAATGAAAAACTGTTTTTT
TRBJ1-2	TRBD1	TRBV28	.	CASSSGTANYGYTF	TGTGCCAGCAGCTCCGGGACAGCTAACTATGGCTACACCTTC
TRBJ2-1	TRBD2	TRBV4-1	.	CASRGLRNNEQFF	TGCGCCAGCAGGGGACTACGAAACAATGAGCAGTTCTTC
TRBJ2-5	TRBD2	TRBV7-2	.	CASSFRSLPSGRYETQYF	TGTGCCAGCAGCTTCAGATCCCTCCCTAGCGGGAGGTATGAGACCCAGTACTTC
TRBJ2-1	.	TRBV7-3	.	CASSPGNEQFF	TGTGCCAGCAGCCCAGGGAATGAGCAGTTCTTC
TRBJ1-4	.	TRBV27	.	CASSTVLGKLFF	TGTGCCAGCAGCACCGTACTAGGGAAACTGTTTTTT
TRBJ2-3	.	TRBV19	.	CASSMAGGVTDTQYF	TGTGCCAGTAGTATGGCCGGGGGTGTCACAGATACGCAGTATTTT
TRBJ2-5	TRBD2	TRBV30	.	CAWSDSGTGGTQYF	TGTGCCTGGAGCGATAGCGGGACCGGGGGGACCCAGTACTTC
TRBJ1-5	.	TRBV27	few	CASSSRGRNNQPQHF	TGTGCCAGCAGTTCTCGGGGGCGAAACAATCAGCCCCAGCATTTT
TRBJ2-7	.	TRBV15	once	CATSRDQESSYEQYF	TGTGCCACCAGCAGAGATCAGGAGAGCTCCTACGAGCAGTACTTC
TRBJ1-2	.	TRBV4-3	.	CASSRLRGAARYTF	TGCGCCAGCAGCCGGCTACGGGGTGCTGCTCGCTACACCTTC
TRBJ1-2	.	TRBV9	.	CASSVELGREGNGYTF	TGTGCCAGCAGCGTAGAATTAGGCAGGGAAGGGAATGGCTACACCTTC
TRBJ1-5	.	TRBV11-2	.	CASSLEASNQPQHF	TGTGCCAGCAGCTTAGAGGCTAGCAATCAGCCCCAGCATTTT
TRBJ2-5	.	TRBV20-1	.	CSARYPGTQYF	TGCAGTGCTAGGTACCCTGGGACCCAGTACTTC
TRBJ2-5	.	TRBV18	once	CASSPVSGAGETQYF	TGTGCCAGCTCACCAGTTTCGGGGGCCGGAGAGACCCAGTACTTC
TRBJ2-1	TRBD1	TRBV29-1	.	CSVEGQGLGEQFF	TGCAGCGTTGAAGGACAGGGCCTTGGTGAGCAGTTCTTC
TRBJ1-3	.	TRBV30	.	CAWSLGHSGNTIYF	TGTGCCTGGAGCCTGGGGCACTCTGGAAACACCATATATTTT
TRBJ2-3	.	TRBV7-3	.	CASSWTGGGGDTQYF	TGTGCCAGCAGCTGGACTGGCGGCGGAGGTGATACGCAGTATTTT
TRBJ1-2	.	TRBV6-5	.	CASSYSITADYGYTF	TGTGCCAGCAGTTACTCCATAACAGCGGACTATGGCTACACCTTC
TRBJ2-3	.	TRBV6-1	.	CASSRGRDDTQYF	TGTGCCAGCAGTCGGGGGAGAGATGATACGCAGTATTTT
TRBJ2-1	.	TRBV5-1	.	CASSLGGTVNEQFF	TGCGCCAGCAGCTTGGGGGGTACGGTCAATGAGCAGTTCTTC
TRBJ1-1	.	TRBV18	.	CASSPNGGNTEAFF	TGTGCCAGCTCACCAAATGGGGGAAACACTGAAGCTTTCTTT
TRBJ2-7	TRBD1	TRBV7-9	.	CASSTNRGHEGEQYF	TGTGCCAGCAGCACTAACAGGGGGCATGAGGGCGAGCAGTACTTC
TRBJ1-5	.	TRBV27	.	CASSVGWAGGKGQPQHF	TGTGCCAGCAGTGTGGGATGGGCGGGAGGGAAGGGTCAGCCCCAGCATTTT
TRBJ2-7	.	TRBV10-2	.	CASTGQNDDYEQYF	TGCGCCAGCACCGGACAGAACGATGATTACGAGCAGTACTTC
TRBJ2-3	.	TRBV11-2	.	CASSLRADGLSDTQYF	TGTGCCAGCAGCTTAAGAGCGGACGGTTTATCAGATACGCAGTATTTT
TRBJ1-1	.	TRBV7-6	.	CASSPWENTEAFF	TGTGCCAGCAGCCCCTGGGAAAACACTGAAGCTTTCTTT
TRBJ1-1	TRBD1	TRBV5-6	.	CASTVTGDLTEAFF	TGTGCCAGCACCGTGACAGGGGACCTCACTGAAGCTTTCTTT
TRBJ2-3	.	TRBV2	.	CASILDFADTQYF	TGTGCCAGCATCTTAGATTTCGCAGATACGCAGTATTTT
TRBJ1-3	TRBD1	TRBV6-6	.	CATGDRVSGNTIYF	TGTGCCACAGGGGACAGGGTCTCTGGAAACACCATATATTTT
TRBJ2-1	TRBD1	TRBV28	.	CASKPQGDAYNEQFF	TGTGCCAGCAAACCTCAGGGGGACGCCTACAATGAGCAGTTCTTC
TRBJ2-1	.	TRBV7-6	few	CASSLVGSSHEQFF	TGTGCCAGCAGCTTAGTGGGGTCGTCCCATGAGCAGTTCTTC
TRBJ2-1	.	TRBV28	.	CASRGVGSINEQFF	TGTGCCAGCAGGGGGGTGGGTTCAATCAATGAGCAGTTCTTC
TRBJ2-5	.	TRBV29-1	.	CSVEDPGQQEETQYF	TGCAGCGTTGAAGATCCGGGACAACAGGAAGAGACCCAGTACTTC
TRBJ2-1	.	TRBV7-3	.	CASSLRRVAGPYNEQFF	TGTGCCAGCAGCTTACGGCGAGTTGCGGGACCCTACAATGAGCAGTTCTTC
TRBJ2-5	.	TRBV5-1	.	CASSRGPISAETQYF	TGCGCCAGCAGCCGAGGACCCATTTCGGCAGAGACCCAGTACTTC
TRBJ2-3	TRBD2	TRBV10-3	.	CAISERGRLDTQYF	TGTGCCATCAGTGAGCGCGGGAGGCTTGATACGCAGTATTTT
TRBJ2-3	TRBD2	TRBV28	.	CASNPLAGLTDTQYF	TGTGCCAGCAACCCCCTAGCGGGGCTAACAGATACGCAGTATTTT